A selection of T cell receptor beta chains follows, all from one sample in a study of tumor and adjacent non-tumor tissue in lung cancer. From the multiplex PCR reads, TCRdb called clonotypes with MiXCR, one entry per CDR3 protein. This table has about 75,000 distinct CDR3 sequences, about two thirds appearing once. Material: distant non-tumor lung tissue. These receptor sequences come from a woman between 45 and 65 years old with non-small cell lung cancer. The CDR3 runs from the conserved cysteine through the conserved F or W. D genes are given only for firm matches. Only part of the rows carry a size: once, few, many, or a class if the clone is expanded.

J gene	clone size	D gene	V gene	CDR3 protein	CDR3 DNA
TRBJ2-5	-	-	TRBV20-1	CSARPTSQETRYF	TGCAGTGCTAGACCAACCAGCCAAGAGACCCGGTACTTC
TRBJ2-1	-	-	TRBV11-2	CASSLESGAGQLF	TGTGCCAGCAGCTTAGAGTCTGGCGCAGGGCAACTCTTC
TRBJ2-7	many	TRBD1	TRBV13	CASRDRATYEQYF	TGTGCCAGCCGGGACAGGGCCACCTACGAGCAGTACTTC
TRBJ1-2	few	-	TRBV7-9	CASSPTAHYGYTF	TGTGCCAGCAGCCCGACGGCCCACTATGGCTACACCTTC
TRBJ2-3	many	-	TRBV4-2	CASSPDFTDTQYF	TGTGCCAGCAGCCCGGACTTCACAGATACGCAGTATTTT
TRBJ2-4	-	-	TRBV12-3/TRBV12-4	CASSLAGSKNIQYF	TGTGCCAGCAGCCTTGCCGGATCCAAAAACATTCAGTACTTC
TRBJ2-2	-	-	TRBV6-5	CASTPGGAMELLF	TGTGCCAGCACCCCCGGTGGGGCCATGGAGCTGCTTTTT
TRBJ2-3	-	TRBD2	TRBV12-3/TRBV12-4	CASSLRCGGGTDMQYF	TGTGCCAGCAGTTTAAGGTGCGGGGGTGGCACAGATATGCAGTATTTT
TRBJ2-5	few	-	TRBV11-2	CASNLNAGGPAQYF	TGTGCTAGTAACCTAAACGCAGGGGGGCCGGCCCAGTACTTC
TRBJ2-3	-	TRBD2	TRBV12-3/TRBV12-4	CASSLTSGGADTQYF	TGTGCCAGCAGTCTCACTAGCGGTGGGGCAGATACGCAGTATTTT
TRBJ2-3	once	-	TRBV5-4	CASSQGFRGTQYF	TGTGCCAGCAGCCAGGGCTTCCGTGGTACGCAGTATTTT
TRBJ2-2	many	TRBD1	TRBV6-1	CASRKGQGVTGELFF	TGTGCCAGCAGAAAGGGACAGGGAGTAACCGGGGAGCTGTTTTTT
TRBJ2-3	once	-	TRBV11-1	CANSVGTCTDTQYF	TGTGCCAACAGCGTAGGGACATGTACAGATACGCAGTATTTT
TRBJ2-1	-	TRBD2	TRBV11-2	CASSPGTSGSGEQCF	TGTGCAAGCAGCCCCGGGACTAGCGGGAGTGGTGAGCAGTGCTTC
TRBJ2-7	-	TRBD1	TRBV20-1	CSATGQSYEQYF	TGCAGTGCTACGGGACAGTCGTACGAGCAGTACTTC
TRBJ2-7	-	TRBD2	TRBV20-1	CSARVGVAGAYSYEQYF	TGTAGTGCAAGAGTGGGGGTAGCGGGAGCCTACTCCTACGAGCAGTACTTC
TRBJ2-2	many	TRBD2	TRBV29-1	CSARTSLNTGELFF	TGCAGCGCCCGGACTAGCTTGAACACCGGGGAGCTGTTTTTT
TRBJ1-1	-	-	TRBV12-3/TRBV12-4	CASTISLGEAFF	TGTGCCAGCACCATATCTTTGGGTGAAGCATTCTTT
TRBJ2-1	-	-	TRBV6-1	CASSRTPHTEQFF	TGTGCCAGCAGCCGGACGCCCCATACTGAGCAATTCTTC
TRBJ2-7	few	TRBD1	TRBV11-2	CASSLARTGGERYF	TGTGCCAGCAGCTTAGCAAGGACAGGGGGGGAGCGGTACTTC
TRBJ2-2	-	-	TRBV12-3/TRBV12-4	CSSRGRVGGQLFF	TGTTCCAGCAGGGGCCGTGTCGGCGGGCAGCTGTTTTTT
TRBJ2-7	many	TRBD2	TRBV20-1	CSARQSSGSSYEQYF	TGCAGTGCTAGACAATCTAGCGGGAGCTCCTACGAGCAGTACTTC
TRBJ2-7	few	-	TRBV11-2	CASRSETGRTYELYF	TGTGCCAGCAGATCGGAGACAGGCCGGACCTACGAGCTGTACTTC
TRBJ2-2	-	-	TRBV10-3	CAVGRSTGELLF	TGTGCCGTCGGCCGTTCCACCGGGGAGCTGTTATTT
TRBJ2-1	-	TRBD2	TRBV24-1	CATSDLSSGKQFF	TGTGCCACCAGTGATTTGTCTAGCGGGAAGCAGTTCTTC
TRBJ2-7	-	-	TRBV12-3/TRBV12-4	CASSRDGTQSNEQYF	TGTGCCAGCAGTAGAGACGGGACACAGAGTAACGAGCAGTACTTC
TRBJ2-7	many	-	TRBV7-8	CASSFGPEQYF	TGTGCCAGCAGCTTTGGTCCCGAGCAGTACTTC
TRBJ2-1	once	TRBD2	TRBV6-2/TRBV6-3	CVSSGPSGTVDQFF	TGTGTCAGCAGTGGTCCTAGCGGGACTGTTGATCAGTTCTTC
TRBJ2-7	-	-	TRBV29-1	CSVDSAGCRYKQYF	TGCAGCGTTGATTCGGCGGGATGCCGCTACAAGCAGTACTTC
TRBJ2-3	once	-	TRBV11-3	CASNTRGADTQYF	TGTGCCAGCAACACCAGGGGTGCAGATACGCAGTACTTT
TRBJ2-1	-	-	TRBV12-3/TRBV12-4	CASRTAGTSKQFF	TGTGCCAGCAGAACCGCCGGGACCTCTAAGCAGTTCTTC
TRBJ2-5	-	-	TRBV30	CAWRRPQVWETQYF	TGTGCCTGGAGACGGCCGCAAGTCTGGGAGACCCAGTACTTC
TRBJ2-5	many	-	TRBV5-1	CASSSQETQYF	TGCGCCAGCAGCTCCCAAGAGACCCAGTACTTC
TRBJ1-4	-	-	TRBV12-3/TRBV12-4	CASSPLHGRLFF	TGTGCCAGCAGTCCCTTGCATGGGCGGCTGTTTTTT
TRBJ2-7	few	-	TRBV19	CASSIGKSYEQYF	TGTGCCAGTAGTATAGGCAAATCCTACGAGCAGTACTTC
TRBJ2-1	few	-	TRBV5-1	CASSLPESGFHNEQFF	TGCGCCAGCAGCTTGCCAGAAAGTGGGTTCCACAATGAGCAGTTCTTC
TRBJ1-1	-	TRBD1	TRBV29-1	CSLRTGANTEAFF	TGCAGCCTTCGGACAGGGGCGAACACTGAAGCTTTCTTT
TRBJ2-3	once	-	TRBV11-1	CVSSIATWADTQFF	TGTGTCAGCAGCATAGCTACATGGGCTGATACGCAGTTTTTT
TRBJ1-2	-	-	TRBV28	CASSLWILGDYTF	TGTGCCAGCAGTTTATGGATCCTGGGGGACTACACCTTC
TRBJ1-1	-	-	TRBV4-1	CASSQDPYRAKTEAFF	TGCGCCAGCAGCCAAGATCCTTACAGGGCGAAGACTGAAGCCTTCTTT
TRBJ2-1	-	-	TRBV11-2	CTSSRMILAGDIEEFF	TGTACCAGCAGCCGGATGATACTAGCAGGGGACATTGAGGAGTTCTTC
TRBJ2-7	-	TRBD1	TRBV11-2	CASSSGTDCTYEQYF	TGTGCCAGCAGCTCGGGGACAGACTGCACCTACGAGCAGTACTTC
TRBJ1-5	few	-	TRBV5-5	CASSLAPGRQPQHF	TGTGCCAGCAGCTTGGCGCCAGGACGTCAGCCCCAGCATTTT
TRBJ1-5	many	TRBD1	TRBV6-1	CASSGAGGGQPQHF	TGTGCCAGCAGTGGGGCAGGGGGCGGTCAGCCCCAGCATTTT
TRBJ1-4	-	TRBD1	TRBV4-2	CASSLRTGENLFF	TGTGCCAGTAGTCTAAGGACAGGAGAAAATCTGTTTTTT
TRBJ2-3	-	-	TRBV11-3	CTGSRRGTDTQYF	TGTACCGGCAGCCGCCGAGGCACAGATACGCAGTATTTT
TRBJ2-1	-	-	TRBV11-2	CTSSLYPQGWKFF	TGTACCAGCAGCTTATATCCTCAGGGATGGAAGTTCTTC
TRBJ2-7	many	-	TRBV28	CASSLPGSYEQYF	TGTGCCAGCAGTTTACCAGGATCCTACGAGCAGTACTTC
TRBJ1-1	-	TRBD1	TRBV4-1	CTSSQDLYRGKTEAFF	TGTACCAGCAGCCAAGATCTCTACAGGGGGAAGACTGAAGCTTTCTTT
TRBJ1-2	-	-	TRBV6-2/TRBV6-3	CANSPQSAIRNYGYTF	TGTGCCAACAGCCCCCAGTCAGCGATAAGGAACTATGGCTACACCTTC
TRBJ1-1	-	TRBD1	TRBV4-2	CASSQHRGANTEALF	TGTGCCAGCAGCCAACACAGGGGGGCCAACACTGAAGCTCTCTTT
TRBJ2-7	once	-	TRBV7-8	CASSLAHPDYEQYF	TGTGCCAGCAGCTTAGCACATCCCGATTACGAGCAGTACTTC
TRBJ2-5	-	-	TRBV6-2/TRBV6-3	CASSYLEGTLDQEAQYF	TGTGCCAGCAGTTACCTGGAGGGAACCTTGGACCAAGAGGCCCAGTACTTC
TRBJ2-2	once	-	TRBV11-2	CACSLDLNTGELFF	TGTGCCTGCAGCCTAGATCTGAACACCGGGGAGCTGTTTTTT
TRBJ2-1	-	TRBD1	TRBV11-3	CANSLAGGNEQFF	TGTGCCAACAGCTTAGCAGGGGGCAATGAACAGTTCTTC